This T cell receptor (beta chain) was recovered during a study of beta chain features in type 1 diabetes. There was one heparinised blood draw per donor, averaging around 100 mL. Remarks on this clone: What it binds is not known.

Findings and caveats of the study: Sampled from patients, naive, central memory and Treg TCRB repertoires appeared more similar than those sampled from healthy donors. Sequencing of cDNA might inflate the share of cells that strongly express TCR.

J was trimmed by 5 bases and V by 6 bases; bases with no gene match: 8. Germline-derived CDR1 and CDR2 are MDHEN and SYDVKM. This CDR3 region has 14 residues. Sequencing targeted expressed TCRB transcripts, as all isolated RNA had been reverse transcribed. Assay used: immunoSEQ multiplex PCR; TCRdb lists only in-frame clones, some missing. This table has some 150,000 clones, roughly 53% appearing once. The sample taken for sequencing was Tregs from blood. J is TRBJ1-2 and V is TRBV28; TRBD1 agrees at 8 bases. The receptor was derived from a man aged 18 to 30 in good health. CDR3 sequence reads: CASSWTGLDYGYTF. For the CDR3, the DNA is TGTGCCAGCAGCTGGACAGGGCTTGATTATGGCTACACCTTC.